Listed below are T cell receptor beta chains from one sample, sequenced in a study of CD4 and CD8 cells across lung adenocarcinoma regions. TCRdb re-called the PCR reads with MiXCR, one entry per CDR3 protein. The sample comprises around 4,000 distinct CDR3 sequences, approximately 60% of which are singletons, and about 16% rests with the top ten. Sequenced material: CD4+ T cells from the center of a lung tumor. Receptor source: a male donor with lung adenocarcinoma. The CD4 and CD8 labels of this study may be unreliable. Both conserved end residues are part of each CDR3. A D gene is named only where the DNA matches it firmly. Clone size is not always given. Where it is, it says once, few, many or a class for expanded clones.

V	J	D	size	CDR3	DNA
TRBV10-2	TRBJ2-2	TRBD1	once	CASVSPGGFTGELFF	TGCGCCAGCGTCTCACCAGGGGGCTTCACCGGGGAGCTGTTTTTT
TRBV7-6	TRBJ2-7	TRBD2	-	CASSLGGLAGDEQYF	TGTGCCAGCAGCTTAGGGGGACTAGCGGGAGACGAGCAGTACTTC
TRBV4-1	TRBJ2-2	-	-	CASSQEAGTNTGELFF	TGCGCCAGCAGCCAAGAGGCGGGTACGAACACCGGGGAGCTGTTTTTT
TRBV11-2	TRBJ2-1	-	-	CASSQANGAITYNEQFF	TGTGCCAGCAGCCAAGCCAACGGGGCCATCACCTACAATGAGCAGTTCTTC
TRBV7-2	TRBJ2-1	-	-	CASSLEGRGVSNEQFF	TGTGCCAGCAGCTTAGAGGGCAGGGGAGTCAGCAATGAGCAGTTCTTC
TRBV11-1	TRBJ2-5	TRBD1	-	CASSRTGGGQETQYF	TGTGCCAGCAGCCGGACAGGGGGTGGCCAAGAGACCCAGTACTTC
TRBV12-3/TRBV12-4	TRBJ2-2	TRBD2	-	CASSWTSGQTGELFF	TGTGCCAGCAGTTGGACTAGCGGTCAGACCGGGGAGCTGTTTTTT
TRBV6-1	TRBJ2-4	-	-	CASSKGLGGRDKNIQYF	TGTGCCAGCAGCAAAGGGCTCGGCGGCCGTGACAAAAACATTCAGTACTTC
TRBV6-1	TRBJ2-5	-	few	CASSEGSGGRGTQYF	TGTGCCAGCAGTGAAGGGTCAGGGGGGAGGGGGACCCAGTACTTC
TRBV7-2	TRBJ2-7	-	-	CASSPQGSAGHSYEQYF	TGTGCCAGCAGCCCCCAAGGGTCCGCGGGACACTCCTACGAGCAGTACTTC
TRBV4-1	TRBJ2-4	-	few	CASSHKHHQLAKNIQYF	TGCGCCAGCAGCCACAAACACCACCAGCTAGCCAAAAACATTCAGTACTTC
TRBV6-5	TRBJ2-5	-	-	CASSYSSGKGTQYF	TGTGCCAGCAGTTACTCGTCTGGGAAAGGGACCCAGTACTTC
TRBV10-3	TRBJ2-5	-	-	CAGRGGGDQETQYF	TGTGCGGGCCGTGGGGGTGGGGACCAAGAGACCCAGTACTTT
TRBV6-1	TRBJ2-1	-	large	CATSARIPYNEQFF	TGTGCCACCTCCGCGCGGATTCCTTACAATGAGCAGTTCTTC
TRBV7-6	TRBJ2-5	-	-	CASSLAQTAQETQYF	TGTGCCAGCAGCTTAGCGCAAACTGCCCAAGAGACCCAGTACTTC
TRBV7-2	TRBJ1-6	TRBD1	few	CASSSPQGFSYNSPLHF	TGTGCCAGCAGCTCACCACAGGGGTTCTCCTATAATTCACCCCTCCACTTT
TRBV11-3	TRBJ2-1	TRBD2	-	CASSSHHRTSGRSNEQFF	TGTGCCAGCAGTTCACACCACAGGACTAGCGGGAGAAGTAATGAGCAGTTCTTC
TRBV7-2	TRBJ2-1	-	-	CASKHPGLRYNEQFF	TGTGCCAGCAAGCATCCCGGACTACGCTACAATGAGCAGTTCTTC
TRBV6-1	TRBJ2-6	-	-	CASVWPFSGANVQTF	TGTGCCAGCGTGTGGCCGTTTTCTGGGGCCAACGTCCAGACTTTC
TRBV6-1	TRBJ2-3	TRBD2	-	CASNRLAGVYEQFF	TGTGCCAGCAATCGACTAGCGGGAGTCTATGAGCAGTTTTTC
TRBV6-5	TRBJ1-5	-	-	CASSYRALSNQPQHF	TGTGCCAGCAGTTACAGGGCTCTTAGCAATCAGCCCCAGCATTTT
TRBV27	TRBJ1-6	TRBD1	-	CASSWGQASGSPLHF	TGTGCCAGCAGCTGGGGACAGGCGAGTGGTTCACCCCTCCACTTT
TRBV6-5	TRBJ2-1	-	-	CASSYNRGNEQFF	TGTGCCAGCAGTTATAATCGGGGAAACGAGCAGTTCTTC
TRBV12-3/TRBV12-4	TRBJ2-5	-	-	CASNLSPQETQYF	TGTGCCAGCAACCTAAGCCCCCAAGAGACCCAGTACTTC
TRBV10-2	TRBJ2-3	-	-	CGSRGVGSKNTQYF	TGCGGCAGCAGGGGTGTGGGAAGCAAAAATACGCAGTATTTC
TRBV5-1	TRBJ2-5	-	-	CASSLWGDQPQETQYF	TGCGCCAGCAGCTTGTGGGGGGATCAACCACAAGAGACCCAGTACTTC
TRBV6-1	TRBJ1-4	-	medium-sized	CASSGFGATNEKLFF	TGTGCCAGCAGTGGCTTTGGGGCAACTAATGAAAAACTGTTTTTT
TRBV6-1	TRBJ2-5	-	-	CASSVSGLDLYF	TGTGCCAGCAGTGTCTCCGGTTTGGATTTGTACTTC
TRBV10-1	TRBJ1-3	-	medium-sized	CASSDTVSGNTIYF	TGCGCCAGCAGTGATACAGTCTCTGGAAACACCATATATTTT
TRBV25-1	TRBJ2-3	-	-	CASGGAGGRARETQYF	TGTGCCAGCGGGGGGGCAGGGGGCCGGGCTCGAGAGACCCAGTATTTT
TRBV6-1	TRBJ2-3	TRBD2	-	CASSEGTSGSGSDTQYF	TGTGCCAGCAGTGAAGGGACTAGCGGGAGTGGGTCAGATACGCAGTATTTT
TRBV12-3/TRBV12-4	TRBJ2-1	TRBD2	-	CASSPQAGVRNSSYNEQFF	TGTGCCAGCAGTCCTCAGGCGGGAGTGCGAAACTCCTCCTACAATGAGCAGTTCTTC
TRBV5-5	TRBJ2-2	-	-	CASSLGTGFTGELFF	TGTGCCAGCAGCTTGGGAACGGGTTTCACCGGGGAGCTGTTTTTT
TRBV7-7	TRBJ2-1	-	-	CASSLSGSNEQFF	TGTGCTAGCAGCCTTTCGGGGTCCAATGAGCAGTTCTTC
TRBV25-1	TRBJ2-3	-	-	CARSEVGRDTDTQYF	TGTGCCAGGAGTGAAGTAGGACGTGACACAGATACGCAGTATTTT
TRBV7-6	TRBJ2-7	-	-	CASSLLEGDSYEQYF	TGTGCCAGCAGCCTCCTCGAGGGGGATTCCTACGAGCAGTACTTC
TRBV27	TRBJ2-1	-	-	CASSPAAGNEQFF	TGTGCCAGCAGTCCTGCTGCGGGGAATGAGCAGTTCTTC
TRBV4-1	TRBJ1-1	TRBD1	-	CASSQGGGQFLTEAFF	TGCGCCAGCAGCCAAGGGGGGGGACAGTTCCTGACTGAAGCTTTCTTT
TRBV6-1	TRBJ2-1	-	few	CATVGVVYNEQFF	TGTGCCACCGTAGGGGTAGTCTACAATGAGCAGTTCTTC
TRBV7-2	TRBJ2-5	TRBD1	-	CASSSAGTGEQTQYF	TGTGCCAGCAGCTCGGCCGGGACAGGGGAACAGACCCAGTACTTC
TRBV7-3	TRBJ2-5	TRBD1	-	CASSYQGQGSQETQYF	TGTGCCAGCAGCTACCAGGGACAGGGGAGTCAAGAGACCCAGTACTTC
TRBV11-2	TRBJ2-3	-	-	CASSLARTAVGTQYF	TGTGCCAGCAGCTTAGCTCGAACCGCTGTCGGGACGCAGTATTTT
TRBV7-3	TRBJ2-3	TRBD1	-	CASSFRGTVTDTQYF	TGTGCCAGCAGCTTTAGGGGGACAGTCACAGATACGCAGTATTTT
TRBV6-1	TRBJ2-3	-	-	CASTETSGDPMSTQNF	TGTGCCAGCACTGAGACTTCTGGGGACCCTATGAGTACGCAGAATTTC
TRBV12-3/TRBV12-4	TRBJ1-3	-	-	CASSFSWQREAGNTIYF	TGTGCCAGCAGTTTTAGTTGGCAGAGAGAAGCTGGAAACACCATATATTTT
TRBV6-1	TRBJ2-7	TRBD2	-	CASTKAGGISYEQYF	TGTGCCAGCACCAAAGCGGGAGGTATATCCTACGAGCAGTACTTC
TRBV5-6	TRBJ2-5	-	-	CASSSQETQYF	TGTGCCAGCAGCTCCCAAGAGACCCAGTACTTC
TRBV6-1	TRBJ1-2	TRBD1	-	CASSVYRGYGYTF	TGTGCCAGCAGTGTTTACAGGGGGTACGGCTACACCTTC
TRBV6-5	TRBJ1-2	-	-	CASSYSILGTNYGYTF	TGTGCCAGCAGTTACTCGATCCTTGGAACTAACTATGGCTACACCTTC
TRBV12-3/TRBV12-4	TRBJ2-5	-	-	CASSPRGETQYF	TGTGCCAGCAGTCCCCGGGGGGAGACCCAGTACTTC
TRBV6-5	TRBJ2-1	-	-	CASSNSVTGEQFF	TGTGCCAGCAGTAACTCGGTGACGGGCGAGCAGTTCTTC
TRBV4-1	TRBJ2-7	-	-	CASSHPDRTYEQYF	TGCGCCAGCAGCCACCCAGACAGAACCTACGAGCAGTACTTC
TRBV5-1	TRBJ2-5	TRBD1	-	CASSWDRVETQYF	TGCGCCAGCAGCTGGGACAGGGTTGAGACCCAGTACTTC
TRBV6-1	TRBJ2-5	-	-	CASSGDRVLAGVGETQYF	TGTGCCAGCAGCGGGGACAGGGTTCTAGCGGGAGTAGGAGAGACCCAGTACTTC
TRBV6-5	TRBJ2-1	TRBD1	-	CASSYGLTGGGNEQFF	TGTGCCAGCAGTTACGGCCTGACAGGGGGCGGGAATGAGCAGTTCTTC
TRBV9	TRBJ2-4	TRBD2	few	CASSAAGSVKNIQYF	TGTGCCAGCAGCGCAGCGGGATCGGTCAAAAACATTCAGTACTTC
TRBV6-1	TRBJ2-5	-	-	CASSDITQYF	TGTGCCAGCAGCGACATCACCCAGTACTTC
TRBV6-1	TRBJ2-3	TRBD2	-	CASSEGGRARGTQYF	TGTGCCAGCAGTGAAGGCGGGAGGGCCCGAGGTACGCAGTATTTT
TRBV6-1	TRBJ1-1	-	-	CASSEVFQGTEAFF	TGTGCCAGCAGTGAAGTTTTCCAGGGAACTGAAGCTTTCTTT